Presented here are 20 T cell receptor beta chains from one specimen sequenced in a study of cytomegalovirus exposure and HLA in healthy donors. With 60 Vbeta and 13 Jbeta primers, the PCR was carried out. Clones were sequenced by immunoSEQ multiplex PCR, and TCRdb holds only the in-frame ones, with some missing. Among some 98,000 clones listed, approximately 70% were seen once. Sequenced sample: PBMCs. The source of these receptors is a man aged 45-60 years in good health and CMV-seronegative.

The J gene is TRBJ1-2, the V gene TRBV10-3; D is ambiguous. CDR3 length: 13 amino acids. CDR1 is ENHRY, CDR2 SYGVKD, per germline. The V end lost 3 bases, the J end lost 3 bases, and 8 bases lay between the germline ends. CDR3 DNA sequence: TGTGCCATCAGTGAAGGAGAGGACTATGGCTACACCTTC. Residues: CAISEGEDYGYTF.

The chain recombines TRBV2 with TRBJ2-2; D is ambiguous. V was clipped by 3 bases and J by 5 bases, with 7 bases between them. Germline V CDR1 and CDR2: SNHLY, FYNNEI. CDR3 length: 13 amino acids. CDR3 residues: CASSETRTGELFF. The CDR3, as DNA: TGTGCCAGCAGTGAGACAAGGACCGGGGAGCTGTTTTTT. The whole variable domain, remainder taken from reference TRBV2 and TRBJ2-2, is EPEVTQTPSHQVTQMGQEVILRCVPISNHLYFYWYRQILGQKVEFLVSFYNNEISEKSEIFDDQFSVERPDGSNFTLKIRSTKLEDSAMYFCASSETRTGELFFGEGSRLTVL.

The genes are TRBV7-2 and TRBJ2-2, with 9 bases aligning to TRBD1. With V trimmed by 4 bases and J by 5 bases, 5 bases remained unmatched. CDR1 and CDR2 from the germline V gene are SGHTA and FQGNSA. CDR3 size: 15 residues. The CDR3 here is CASSWGQGGTGELFF. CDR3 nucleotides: TGTGCCAGCAGCTGGGGACAGGGAGGGACCGGGGAGCTGTTTTTT.

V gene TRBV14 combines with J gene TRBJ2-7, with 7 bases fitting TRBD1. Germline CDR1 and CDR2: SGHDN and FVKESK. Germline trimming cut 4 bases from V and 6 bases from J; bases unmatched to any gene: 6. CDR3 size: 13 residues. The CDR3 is CASSRQGRTEQYF. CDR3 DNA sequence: TGTGCCAGCAGCCGACAGGGACGGACCGAGCAGTACTTC.

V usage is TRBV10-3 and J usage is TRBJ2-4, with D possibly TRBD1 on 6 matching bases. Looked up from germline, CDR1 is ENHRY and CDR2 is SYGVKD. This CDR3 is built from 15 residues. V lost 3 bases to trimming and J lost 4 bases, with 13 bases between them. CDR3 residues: CAISDSTGPKNIQYF. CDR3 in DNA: TGTGCCATCAGTGATTCAACAGGGCCTAAAAACATTCAGTACTTC.

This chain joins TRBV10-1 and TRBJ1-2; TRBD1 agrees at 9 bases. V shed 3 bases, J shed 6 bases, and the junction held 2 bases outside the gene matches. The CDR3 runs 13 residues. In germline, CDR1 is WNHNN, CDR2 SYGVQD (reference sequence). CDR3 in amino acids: CASSDRQGDGYTF. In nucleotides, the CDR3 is TGCGCCAGCAGTGACAGACAGGGGGATGGCTACACCTTC.

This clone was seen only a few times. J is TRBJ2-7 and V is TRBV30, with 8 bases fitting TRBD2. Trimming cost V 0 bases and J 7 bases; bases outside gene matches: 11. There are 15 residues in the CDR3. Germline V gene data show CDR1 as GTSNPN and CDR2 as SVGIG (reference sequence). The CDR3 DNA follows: TGTGCCTGGAGTGTACAAACGGGAGGGCCGGGGGAGCAGTACTTC. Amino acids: CAWSVQTGGPGEQYF.

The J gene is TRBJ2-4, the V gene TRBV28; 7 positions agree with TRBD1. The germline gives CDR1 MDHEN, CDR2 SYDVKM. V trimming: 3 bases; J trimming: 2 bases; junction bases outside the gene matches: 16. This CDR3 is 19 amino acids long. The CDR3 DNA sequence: TGTGCCAGCAGTTTTACCGCATTACGGAAGGGGGCCACCAAAAACATTCAGTACTTC. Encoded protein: CASSFTALRKGATKNIQYF.

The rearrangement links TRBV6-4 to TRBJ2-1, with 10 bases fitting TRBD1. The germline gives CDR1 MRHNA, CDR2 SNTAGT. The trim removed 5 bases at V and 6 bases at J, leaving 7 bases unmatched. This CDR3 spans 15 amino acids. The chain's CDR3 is CASSSGTGDGNEQFF. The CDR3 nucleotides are TGTGCCAGCAGTTCCGGGACAGGGGATGGCAATGAGCAGTTCTTC.

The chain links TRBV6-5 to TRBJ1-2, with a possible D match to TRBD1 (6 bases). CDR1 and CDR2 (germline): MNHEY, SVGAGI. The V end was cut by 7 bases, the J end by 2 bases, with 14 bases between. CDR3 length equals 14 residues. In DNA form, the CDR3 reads TGTGCCAGCACGTATGGGGGGGCGAACTATGGCTACACCTTC. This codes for CASTYGGANYGYTF.

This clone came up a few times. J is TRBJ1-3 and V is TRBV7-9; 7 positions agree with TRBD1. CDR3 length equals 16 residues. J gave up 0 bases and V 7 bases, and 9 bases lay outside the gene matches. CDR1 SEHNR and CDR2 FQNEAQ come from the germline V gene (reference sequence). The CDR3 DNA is TGTGCCAGCACGGCTACACAGGGGCACTCTGGAAACACCATATATTTT. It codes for CASTATQGHSGNTIYF.

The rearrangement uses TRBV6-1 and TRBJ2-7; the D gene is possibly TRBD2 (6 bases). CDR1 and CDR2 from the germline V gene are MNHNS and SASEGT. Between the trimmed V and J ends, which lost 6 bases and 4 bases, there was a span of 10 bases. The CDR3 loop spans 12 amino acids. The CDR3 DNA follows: TGTGCCAGCAGGATGGCGGGATACGAGCAGTACTTC. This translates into CASRMAGYEQYF.

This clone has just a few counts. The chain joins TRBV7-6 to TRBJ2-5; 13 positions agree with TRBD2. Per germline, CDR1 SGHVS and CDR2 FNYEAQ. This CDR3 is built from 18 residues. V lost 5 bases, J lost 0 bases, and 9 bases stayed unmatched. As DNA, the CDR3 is TGTGCCAGCAGCCAGCCATGGACTAGCGGGGGAGACCAAGAGACCCAGTACTTC. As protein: CASSQPWTSGGDQETQYF. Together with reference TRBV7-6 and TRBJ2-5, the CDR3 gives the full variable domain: GAGVSQSPRYKVTKRGQDVALRCDPISGHVSLYWYRQALGQGPEFLTYFNYEAQQDKSGLPNDRFSAERPEGSISTLTIQRTEQRDSAMYRCASSQPWTSGGDQETQYFGPGTRLLVL.

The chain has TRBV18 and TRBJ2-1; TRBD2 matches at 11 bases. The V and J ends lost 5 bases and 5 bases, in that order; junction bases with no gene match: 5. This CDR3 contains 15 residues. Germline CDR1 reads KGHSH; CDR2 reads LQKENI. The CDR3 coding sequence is TGTGCCAGCTCAGCTAGCGGGGGGATTAACAATGAGCAGTTCTTC. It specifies CASSASGGINNEQFF.

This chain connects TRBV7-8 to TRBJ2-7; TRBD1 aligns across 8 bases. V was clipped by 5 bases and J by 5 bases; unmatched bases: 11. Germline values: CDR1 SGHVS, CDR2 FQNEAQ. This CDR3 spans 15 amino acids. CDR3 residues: CASSAPRTGYHEQYF. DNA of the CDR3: TGTGCCAGCAGCGCTCCTCGGACAGGGTACCACGAGCAGTACTTC.

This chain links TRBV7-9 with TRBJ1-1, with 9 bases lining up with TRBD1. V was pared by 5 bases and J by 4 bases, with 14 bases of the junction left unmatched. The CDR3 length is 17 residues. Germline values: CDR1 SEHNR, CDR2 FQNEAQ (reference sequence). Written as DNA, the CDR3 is TGTGCCAGCAGCCCCCTCGGACAGGGGACGATGGGCACTGAAGCTTTCTTT. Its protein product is CASSPLGQGTMGTEAFF. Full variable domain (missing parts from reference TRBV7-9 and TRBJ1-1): DTGVSQNPRHKITKRGQNVTFRCDPISEHNRLYWYRQTLGQGPEFLTYFQNEAQLEKSRLLSDRFSAERPKGSFSTLEIQRTEQGDSAMYLCASSPLGQGTMGTEAFFGQGTRLTVV.

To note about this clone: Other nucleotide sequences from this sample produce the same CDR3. This CDR3 reads CASSFGGGSTDTQYF. In DNA form, the CDR3 reads TGTGCCAGCAGCTTTGGGGGGGGGAGCACAGATACGCAGTATTTT. The chain carries TRBV7-2 and TRBJ2-3; 7 positions match TRBD2. Trimming at V came to 3 bases and at J to 0 bases, leaving 3 bases not matched to a gene. There are 15 residues in the CDR3. Germline V gene lookup returns CDR1 SGHTA and CDR2 FQGNSA.

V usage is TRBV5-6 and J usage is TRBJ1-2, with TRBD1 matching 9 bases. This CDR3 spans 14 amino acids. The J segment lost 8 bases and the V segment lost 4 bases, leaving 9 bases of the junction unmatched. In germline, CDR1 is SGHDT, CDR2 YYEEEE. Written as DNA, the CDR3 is TGTGCCAGCAGCGTCCGGGACAGGGTGAGAGGCTACACCTTC. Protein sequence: CASSVRDRVRGYTF.

The CDR3 is CASTVDRGGPYEQYF. The CDR3 region has the DNA TGCGCCAGCACCGTAGACAGGGGAGGCCCCTACGAGCAGTACTTC. The V and J genes are TRBV10-2 and TRBJ2-7; TRBD1 matches 8 bases. Germline CDR1 WSHSY, CDR2 SAAADI. The CDR3 is made up of 15 amino acids. The trim removed 7 bases at V and 2 bases at J, leaving 10 bases unmatched.

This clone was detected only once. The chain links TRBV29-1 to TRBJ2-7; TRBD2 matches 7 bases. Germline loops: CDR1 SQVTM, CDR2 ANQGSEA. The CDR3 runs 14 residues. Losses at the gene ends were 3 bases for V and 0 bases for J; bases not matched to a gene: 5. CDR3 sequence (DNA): TGCAGCGTTGATCCCGGGACTACCTCCTACGAGCAGTACTTC. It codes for CSVDPGTTSYEQYF.